This T cell receptor (beta chain) was identified during a study of T cells after posttransplantation cyclophosphamide. Study conclusions and caveats: Donor CD8+ memory clones often dominated recipient blood repertoires at later times.

Germline-derived CDR1 and CDR2 are SGHRS and YFSETQ. This CDR3 is built from 17 residues. With V trimmed by 3 bases and J by 8 bases, 12 bases remained unmatched. To note about this clone: Its antigen is unknown.

The protocol was immunoSEQ multiplex PCR, while the TCRdb copy is restricted to in-frame clones and leaves out a portion. Of 45,000 to 60,000 clones in the sample, roughly nine tenths are singletons; the top ten hold 3% to 3.5%. On the day of bone marrow donation, the related graft donor provided peripheral blood. J is TRBJ1-5 and V is TRBV5-1; 12 nucleotides align to TRBD1. This TCR was recovered from a woman between 50 and 59 years old in good health and a related stem cell transplant donor. Sequencing used PBMCs. The chain's CDR3 is CASSWGDRGLRGEPQHF. CDR3 bases: TGCGCCAGCAGCTGGGGGGACAGGGGGCTCCGCGGGGAGCCCCAGCATTTT.